Below are 3 T cell receptor beta chains sequenced from a single sample in a study of T-cell memory formation after mild COVID-19. A single record per CDR3 protein comes from TCRdb applying MiXCR to the 5' RACE reads. The data show fewer than 250,000 distinct CDR3 sequences, roughly a tenth seen once. Specimen: PBMCs or a T cell subset sorted from them (not recorded which). These receptors all stem from a man younger than 35 who had mild COVID-19 (a few samples of this study predate the infection). Cell type and time point are not known.

This clonotype was observed a few times. The chain links TRBV24-1 to TRBJ2-3; D is possibly TRBD2 (6 bases). CDR3 length: 12 amino acids. Germline V gene lookup returns CDR1 KGHDR and CDR2 SFDVKD. V lost 5 bases and J 7 bases, leaving 9 bases between the germline ends. As DNA, the CDR3 is TGTGCCACCAGTGCAGCGGGTAATACGCAGTATTTT. This codes for CATSAAGNTQYF.

In regard to this clonotype: A read error may account for a junction end that differs from germline. This rearrangement joins TRBV5-1 to TRBJ2-1, with TRBD2 matching 12 bases. The length of the CDR3 is 16 residues. Germline-derived CDR1 and CDR2 are SGHRS and YFSETQ. CDR3 protein: CASSLGTSGSYNEQFF. The CDR3 coding sequence is TGCGCCAGCAGTTTGGGGACTAGCGGGTCCTACAATGAGCAGTTCTTC.

This clonotype was counted between two and nine times. The genes are TRBV10-2 and TRBJ1-1, with D unclear. Looked up from germline, CDR1 is WSHSY and CDR2 is SAAADI. V was clipped by 5 bases and J by 4 bases, with 14 bases between them. The CDR3 totals 14 residues. The CDR3 sequence: CASSQLGLGTEAFF. The DNA for the CDR3 is TGCGCCAGCAGTCAGCTCGGCCTCGGCACTGAAGCTTTCTTT.